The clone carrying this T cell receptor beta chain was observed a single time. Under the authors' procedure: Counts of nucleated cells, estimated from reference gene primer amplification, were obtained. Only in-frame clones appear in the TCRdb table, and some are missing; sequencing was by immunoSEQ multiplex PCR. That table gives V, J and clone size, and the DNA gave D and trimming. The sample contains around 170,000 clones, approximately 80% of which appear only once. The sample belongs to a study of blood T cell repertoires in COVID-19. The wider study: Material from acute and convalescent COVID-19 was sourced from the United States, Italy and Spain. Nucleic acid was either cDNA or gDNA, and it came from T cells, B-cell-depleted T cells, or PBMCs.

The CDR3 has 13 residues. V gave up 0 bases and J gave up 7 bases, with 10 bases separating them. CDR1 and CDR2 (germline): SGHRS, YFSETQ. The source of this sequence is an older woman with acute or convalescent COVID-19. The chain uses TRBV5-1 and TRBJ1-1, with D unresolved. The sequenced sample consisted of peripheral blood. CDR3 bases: TGCGCCAGCAGCTTGGTACGGGGAATTGAAGCTTTCTTT. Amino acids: CASSLVRGIEAFF.